The 30 T cell receptor beta chains below come from one sample, sequenced in a study of human T cells and chemical hapten exposure. As for time point: pre-sensitization, week 0. Specified treatment: therapeutic diphenylcyclopropenone sensitization with weekly scalp DPC. Using its own MiXCR run on the RACE reads, TCRdb lists one record per CDR3 protein. The table includes a few hundred thousand distinct CDR3 sequences, around 5.5% detected once. Specimen: whole blood, collected in connection with sensitization to the hapten diphenylcyclopropenone (DPC). The receptors originated from a woman between 18 and 29 years old with alopecia areata. Some clones in this sample may be carry-over from other donors' samples.

This clonotype was detected ten times or more. The genes are TRBV6-5 and TRBJ2-7; D possibly corresponds to TRBD2 (5 bases). The V gene's germline CDR1 is MNHEY and CDR2 SVGAGI. This CDR3 region has 16 residues. V was pared by 0 bases and J by 5 bases, with 17 bases between. This CDR3 is CASSYSREPVANEQYF. CDR3 DNA: TGTGCCAGCAGTTACTCGAGGGAGCCGGTTGCGAACGAGCAGTACTTC.

This chain connects TRBV6-1 to TRBJ2-3, with 9 bases identical to TRBD1. Germline trimming cut 7 bases from V and 4 bases from J; bases unmatched to any gene: 6. Germline lookup yields CDR1 MNHNS and CDR2 SASEGT. The CDR3 is 14 residues long. The DNA for the CDR3 is TGTGCCAGCATTAGGACAGGGGCAGCAGATACGCAGTATTTT. Its translation: CASIRTGAADTQYF.

The J gene is TRBJ2-6, the V gene TRBV9; a weak D match, TRBD1 (5 bases). The CDR3 sequence is 17 residues long. Between the trimmed V and J ends, which lost 4 bases and 4 bases, there was a span of 18 bases. Per germline, CDR1 SGDLS and CDR2 YYNGEE. For the CDR3, the DNA is TGTGCCAGCAGCACTCCCTGGGGCGGTGGAGGGGCCAACGTCCTGACTTTC. Its translation is CASSTPWGGGGANVLTF.

This clonotype was recorded many times. The chain has TRBV7-9 and TRBJ2-3; D not resolved. Trimming shortened V by 3 bases and J by 0 bases, and 7 bases separated the two germline ends. The CDR3 loop spans 14 amino acids. Germline V CDR1 and CDR2: SEHNR, FQNEAQ (reference sequence). The CDR3 DNA follows: TGTGCCAGCAGCTTTTTCCGGAGCACAGATACGCAGTATTTT. Its protein is CASSFFRSTDTQYF.

Ten or more counts support this clonotype. The genes are TRBV5-6 and TRBJ1-4, with D perhaps TRBD1 (5 bases). This CDR3 spans 15 amino acids. Deletions cut 4 bases from V and 5 bases from J, with 15 bases between. Germline assignment: CDR1 SGHDT and CDR2 YYEEEE. CDR3 DNA: TGTGCCAGCAGCGAAGGGGACGGAAGAAATGAAAAACTGTTTTTT. It yields the protein CASSEGDGRNEKLFF.

In its sample, this clonotype was seen many times. The J gene is TRBJ1-5, the V gene TRBV15, with 9 bases identical to TRBD1. V shed 3 bases and J 6 bases; nucleotides not matched to a gene: 6. CDR1 is LNHNV, CDR2 YYDKDF, per germline (reference sequence). The CDR3 sequence is 15 residues long. The CDR3 loop is CATSRGTGSPQPQHF. CDR3 nucleotides: TGTGCCACCAGCAGGGGGACAGGGTCCCCTCAGCCCCAGCATTTT.

There are many counts of this clonotype. The chain employs TRBV29-1 and TRBJ1-2; D unclear. V lost 0 bases and J 14 bases, leaving 13 bases between the germline ends. The CDR3 has 11 residues. Germline values: CDR1 SQVTM, CDR2 ANQGSEA. The CDR3 DNA follows: TGCAGCGTTGAAGAGGGGATTTGGGGAACCTTC. It encodes CSVEEGIWGTF.

This clonotype was found many times. The genes are TRBV29-1 and TRBJ2-4; TRBD1 might be the D (5 bases). V lost 4 bases, J lost 1 base, and 14 bases lay in between. This CDR3 has 15 amino acids. Germline lookup yields CDR1 SQVTM and CDR2 ANQGSEA. The chain's CDR3 is CSVADSATAKNIQYF. CDR3 sequence (DNA): TGCAGCGTTGCCGACAGCGCGACGGCCAAAAACATTCAGTACTTC.

This clonotype was found many times. The chain recombines TRBV12-3 or TRBV12-4 with TRBJ2-3; D might be TRBD2 (6 bases). The CDR3 spans 13 residues. Deletions cut 6 bases from V and 5 bases from J, with 12 bases between. The CDR3 region has the DNA TGTGCCAGCAGGTTGGAGGGCGAAGATACGCAGTATTTT. Translated: CASRLEGEDTQYF.

The chain links TRBV2 to TRBJ2-2; 8 nucleotides align to TRBD2. Per germline, CDR1 SNHLY and CDR2 FYNNEI. The CDR3 consists of 15 residues. Trimming removed 2 bases from V and 4 bases from J; junction bases left unmatched: 3. The DNA of the CDR3 is TGTGCCAGCAGTGAACTAGCGGGTATCACCGGGGAGCTGTTTTTT. Encoded protein: CASSELAGITGELFF.

This clonotype has at least ten counts. The J gene is TRBJ2-7, the V gene TRBV28, with no clear D. CDR3 length: 11 amino acids. Trimming pared 8 bases from V and 0 bases from J, leaving 5 bases between. CDR1 is MDHEN, CDR2 SYDVKM, per germline. The CDR3 DNA is TGTGCCAGCGGCCTCTCCTACGAGCAGTACTTC. Translated: CASGLSYEQYF. Combining the CDR3 with reference TRBV28 and TRBJ2-7 gives the whole variable domain DVKVTQSSRYLVKRTGEKVFLECVQDMDHENMFWYRQDPGLGLRLIYFSYDVKMKEKGDIPEGYSVSREKKERFSLILESASTNQTSMYLCASGLSYEQYFGPGTRLTVT.

This clonotype appeared many times. The J gene is TRBJ2-3, the V gene TRBV20-1; D call uncertain. The CDR3 has 14 residues. Trimming removed 3 bases at V and 0 bases at J, with 10 bases between. Germline loops: CDR1 DFQATT, CDR2 SNEGSKA (reference sequence). The CDR3 sequence is CSASQRSSTDTQYF. CDR3 in DNA: TGCAGTGCTAGTCAACGGTCTAGCACAGATACGCAGTATTTT.

This rearrangement joins TRBV24-1 to TRBJ1-3; possible D gene TRBD1, 5 bases. The CDR3 extends over 19 amino acids. The V end lost 3 bases, the J end lost 3 bases, and 23 bases lay between the germline ends. Germline V gene lookup returns CDR1 KGHDR and CDR2 SFDVKD. DNA for the CDR3: TGTGCCACCAGTGATCCCGATGTGCCCTCAGGGCCCCTTGGAAACACCATATATTTT. Encoded protein: CATSDPDVPSGPLGNTIYF.

This clonotype has just a few counts. V usage is TRBV7-8 and J usage is TRBJ2-7; 11 positions agree with TRBD2. The germline CDR1 and CDR2 sequences are SGHVS and FQNEAQ. The junction had 8 bases not matched to a gene; V was cut back by 5 bases and J by 5 bases. The CDR3 is 15 residues long. CDR3 sequence reads: CASSPSSGGSHEQYF. CDR3 DNA: TGTGCCAGCAGCCCATCTAGCGGGGGGTCCCACGAGCAGTACTTC.

This clonotype was seen a handful of times. The J gene is TRBJ2-3, the V gene TRBV7-2; D is unresolved. Germline V gives CDR1 SGHTA, CDR2 FQGNSA. V dropped 5 bases and J dropped 9 bases, with 15 bases sitting between them. The CDR3 spans 13 residues. The CDR3 nucleotides read TGTGCCAGCAGCAGGCCCCCGCCGGCCACGCAGTATTTT. The encoded protein is CASSRPPPATQYF.

This clonotype was observed a few times. In nucleotides, the CDR3 is TGTGCCAGCAGCACCATCAGGGAGAGCTCTGGAAACACCATATATTTT. Protein: CASSTIRESSGNTIYF. This rearrangement joins TRBV11-2 to TRBJ1-3; maybe TRBD1 (5 bases). CDR1 and CDR2 (germline): SGHAT, FQNNGV. V gave up 5 bases and J gave up 0 bases, with 14 bases separating them. The CDR3 has 16 amino acids.

Concerning this clonotype: The junction departs from the called germline gene at one end, perhaps through a read error. V gene TRBV5-8 combines with J gene TRBJ2-1; weak D call: TRBD2 (5 bases). CDR1 and CDR2 (germline): SGHTS, YDEGEE. The CDR3 loop spans 15 amino acids. In DNA, the CDR3 is TGTGCCAGCAGCTTTGGACTTAATTCCTACAATGTGCAGTTCTTC. It translates to CASSFGLNSYNVQFF.

The table lists this clonotype with a few counts. The rearrangement links TRBV3-1 to TRBJ1-1; TRBD1 agrees at 7 bases. There are 15 residues in the CDR3. Per the germline V gene, CDR1 is LGHDT and CDR2 is YNNKEL (reference sequence). Germline trimming cut 0 bases from V and 4 bases from J; bases unmatched to any gene: 5. CDR3 amino acids: CASSQEGGGGTEAFF. The CDR3 DNA is TGTGCCAGCAGCCAAGAAGGAGGGGGCGGCACTGAAGCTTTCTTT.

This clonotype was seen ten or more times. This chain connects TRBV20-1 to TRBJ1-2; D is unclear. CDR1 DFQATT and CDR2 SNEGSKA come from the germline V gene (reference sequence). The germline V and J ends were trimmed by 5 bases and 2 bases, with 9 bases remaining between them. This CDR3 has 12 residues. The CDR3 loop is CSALWRNYGYTF. The CDR3 DNA reads TGCAGTGCTCTCTGGAGAAACTATGGCTACACCTTC.

The chain carries TRBV6-2 or TRBV6-3 and TRBJ1-1; D is uncertain. V was clipped by 5 bases and J by 0 bases, with 10 bases between them. This CDR3 has 14 amino acids. Germline CDR1 and CDR2: MNHEY and SVGEGT. CDR3 DNA sequence: TGTGCCAGCAGTCGTTACGGGATGAACACTGAAGCTTTCTTT. This codes for CASSRYGMNTEAFF.

The chain uses TRBV21-1 and TRBJ2-7; the D call of TRBD1 is as the table states it, not checked on the DNA. TRBV21-1 is a known pseudogene. This CDR3 contains 18 residues. DNA of the CDR3: TGTGCCAGCAGCAAAGTAGGGCTGATGGAGACCGGTACAGGCGAGCAGTACTTC. This encodes CASSKVGLMETGTGEQYF.

This clonotype occurred a few times. The rearrangement links TRBV28 to TRBJ1-1; weak D call: TRBD1 (5 bases). Germline CDR1 MDHEN, CDR2 SYDVKM. With 6 bases removed from V and 0 bases from J, the gap between germline ends came to 17 bases. CDR3 size: 16 residues. The CDR3 nucleotides are TGTGCCAGCAGCCCCCTGGGGAGGGGAGTGAACACTGAAGCTTTCTTT. Encoded protein: CASSPLGRGVNTEAFF.

This clonotype was observed a few times. The rearrangement uses TRBV25-1 and TRBJ1-4, with TRBD1 identical over 7 bases. Germline values: CDR1 MGHDK, CDR2 SYGVNS. Losses at the gene ends were 3 bases for V and 7 bases for J; bases not matched to a gene: 8. CDR3 length equals 15 residues. As DNA, the CDR3 is TGTGCCAGCAGTGAGAACAGGGGTATAGGTGAAAAACTGTTTTTT. Protein sequence: CASSENRGIGEKLFF.

This clonotype has just a few counts. The rearrangement uses TRBV25-1 and TRBJ2-6, with D perhaps TRBD1 (6 bases). This CDR3 is built from 18 residues. Germline CDR1 and CDR2: MGHDK and SYGVNS. Trimming took off 2 bases at V and 0 bases at J, with 14 bases between the two ends. Here the CDR3 DNA reads TGTGCCAGCAGTGAAGGGAGACAGGTCATCTCTGGGGCCAACGTCCTGACTTTC. Protein product: CASSEGRQVISGANVLTF.

The rearrangement uses TRBV6-2 or TRBV6-3 and TRBJ1-1, with 7 bases fitting TRBD1. V dropped 4 bases and J dropped 4; count of bases not matched to a gene: 9. The CDR3 has 15 amino acids. Germline V CDR1 and CDR2: MNHEY, SVGEGT. CDR3 loop: CASSLTGWKSTEAFF. DNA for the CDR3: TGTGCCAGCAGTTTGACAGGGTGGAAAAGCACTGAAGCTTTCTTT.

In this sample, this clonotype turned up a few times. The V and J genes are TRBV5-1 and TRBJ2-3, with D perhaps being TRBD1 or TRBD2 (6 bases each). V dropped 1 base and J dropped 5 bases, with 14 bases sitting between them. The CDR3 is 15 residues long. Looked up from germline, CDR1 is SGHRS and CDR2 is YFSETQ. The CDR3: CASSLYLGGKDTQYF. CDR3 sequence (DNA): TGCGCCAGCAGCTTGTATCTGGGGGGCAAAGATACGCAGTATTTT. Full variable domain (outside the CDR3, taken from reference TRBV5-1 and TRBJ2-3): KAGVTQTPRYLIKTRGQQVTLSCSPISGHRSVSWYQQTPGQGLQFLFEYFSETQRNKGNFPGRFSGRQFSNSRSEMNVSTLELGDSALYLCASSLYLGGKDTQYFGPGTRLTVL.

A few counts support this clonotype. The chain joins TRBV12-3 or TRBV12-4 to TRBJ2-3; D gene ambiguous. Trimming took 3 bases from V and 10 from J, leaving 14 bases between them. This CDR3 region has 13 residues. The chain's CDR3 is CASSFSRMHPQYF. CDR3 sequence (DNA): TGTGCCAGCAGTTTTTCTAGGATGCATCCGCAGTATTTT.

The chain recombines TRBV5-1 with TRBJ2-7, with D perhaps matching TRBD1 (6 bases). Per the germline V gene, CDR1 is SGHRS and CDR2 is YFSETQ. The CDR3 has 12 residues. Trimming cost V 3 bases and J 5 bases, with 9 bases left between them. The CDR3, as DNA: TGCGCCAGCAGCTCACAGGGCCACGAGCAGTACTTC. Its translation is CASSSQGHEQYF.

This clonotype turned up a few times. The chain joins TRBV4-3 to TRBJ1-6, with D perhaps matching TRBD1 (6 bases). Germline values: CDR1 LGHNA, CDR2 YSLEER. The CDR3 is made up of 15 amino acids. The V and J ends lost 6 bases and 9 bases respectively, with 18 bases between them. The CDR3 nucleotides are TGCGCCAGCAGTCGTCAGAGGACAGTGCCTTCACCCCTCCACTTT. Its translation is CASSRQRTVPSPLHF.

The genes are TRBV20-1 and TRBJ1-6; 10 bases match TRBD1. V shed 5 bases, J shed 7 bases, and the junction held 11 bases outside the gene matches. There are 16 residues in the CDR3. CDR1 and CDR2 (germline): DFQATT, SNEGSKA (reference sequence). CDR3 DNA: TGCAGTGCTCAAGGACAGGGGGATTTATCAAATTCACCCCTCCACTTT. Translated: CSAQGQGDLSNSPLHF.